Listed below are T cell receptor beta chains from one sample, sequenced in a study of shared clonotypes between healthy human individuals. Libraries were prepared by immunoSEQ multiplex PCR; TCRdb keeps only in-frame clonotypes and omits some of them. Found here are some 1.4 million clones, approximately 96% of them singletons; the top ten hold about 1.2%. The sample taken for sequencing was naive CD4+ T cells sorted from blood. These receptors came from a man aged 30-40 years in good health. The CDR3 runs from the conserved cysteine through the conserved F or W. D genes are given only for firm matches. Not every row has a clone size; where given, it reads once, few, many or a size class.

d_call j_call v_call clone_size cdr3_aa cdr3_nt
TRBD2 TRBJ2-7 TRBV5-8 once CASPMPAGANAGFLEQYF TGTGCCAGCCCAATGCCAGCGGGAGCCAATGCCGGGTTCCTGGAGCAGTACTTC
. TRBJ2-7 TRBV30 . CARRDPTHYEQYF TGTGCCAGAAGGGACCCCACCCATTACGAGCAGTACTTC
. TRBJ2-3 TRBV9 . CASSVVGATDTQYF TGTGCCAGCAGCGTAGTAGGAGCGACGGATACGCAGTATTTT
. TRBJ1-4 TRBV6-5 once CASSRTGARAEKLFF TGTGCCAGCAGTCGCACGGGGGCGAGGGCTGAAAAACTGTTTTTT
. TRBJ2-5 TRBV5-4 . CASSLGRSQETQYF TGTGCCAGCAGCTTGGGCAGATCGCAAGAGACCCAGTACTTC
TRBD2 TRBJ2-3 TRBV15 . CATKASGTVTDTQYF TGTGCCACCAAAGCTAGCGGGACCGTCACAGATACGCAGTATTTT
. TRBJ2-7 TRBV18 . CASSPQDTREQYF TGTGCCAGCTCACCACAGGACACTCGCGAGCAGTACTTC
. TRBJ2-7 TRBV28 . CASSLTSSYEQYF TGTGCCAGCAGTTTGACAAGCTCCTACGAGCAGTACTTC
TRBD2 TRBJ2-2 TRBV7-7 . CASSSGTSGRVTGELFF TGTGCCAGCAGTTCGGGGACTAGCGGGAGAGTCACCGGGGAGCTGTTTTTT
. TRBJ2-1 TRBV5-6 . CASRSLALETRANEQFF TGTGCCAGCAGGTCGTTAGCCCTAGAGACGAGAGCTAATGAGCAGTTCTTC
TRBD1 TRBJ1-5 TRBV6-1 . CASSLGQGNQPQHF TGTGCCAGCAGCCTGGGACAGGGGAATCAGCCCCAGCATTTT
. TRBJ2-1 TRBV27 . CASSLRGSGEQFF TGTGCCAGCAGTTTACGGGGCTCGGGTGAGCAGTTCTTC
TRBD1 TRBJ1-1 TRBV18 . CASSPSGGTEAFF TGTGCCAGCTCACCATCAGGGGGCACTGAAGCTTTCTTT
. TRBJ2-2 TRBV6-5 . CASSPPGAVTGELFF TGTGCCAGCAGCCCCCCGGGGGCCGTCACCGGGGAGCTGTTTTTT
. TRBJ2-3 TRBV7-2 . CASSAEVVRTDTQYF TGTGCCAGCAGCGCGGAGGTGGTTAGGACAGATACGCAGTATTTT
. TRBJ2-5 TRBV7-9 . CASSFLQYQETQYF TGTGCCAGCAGCTTCTTACAGTACCAAGAGACCCAGTACTTC
TRBD2 TRBJ2-7 TRBV7-6 . CASSLSAGGPSYEQYF TGTGCCAGCAGCTTATCAGCGGGAGGCCCGTCCTACGAGCAGTACTTC
. TRBJ1-5 TRBV19 . CASTLEDSSNQPQHF TGTGCCAGTACCCTGGAAGACAGTAGCAATCAGCCCCAGCATTTT
. TRBJ1-1 TRBV5-1 . CASSLTGDTEAFF TGCGCCAGCAGCTTGACGGGAGACACTGAAGCTTTCTTT
TRBD2 TRBJ2-1 TRBV19 . CASSREGLRNNEQFF TGTGCCAGTAGTCGGGAGGGCCTCCGTAACAATGAGCAGTTCTTC
TRBD2 TRBJ2-1 TRBV7-9 . CASSLGGLAGIYNEQFF TGTGCCAGCAGCTTAGGGGGACTAGCGGGAATCTACAATGAGCAGTTCTTC
. TRBJ2-3 TRBV6-6 . CASSYGPGATDTQYF TGTGCCAGCAGTTACGGGCCAGGCGCCACAGATACGCAGTATTTT
. TRBJ2-3 TRBV10-3 . CAISAGSATDTQYF TGTGCCATCAGTGCGGGATCGGCCACAGATACGCAGTATTTT
. TRBJ1-4 TRBV15 once CATSREGTEKLFF TGTGCCACCAGCAGAGAAGGCACCGAAAAACTGTTTTTT
. TRBJ2-3 TRBV29-1 . CSVRGTDTQYF TGCAGCGTCAGGGGTACAGATACGCAGTATTTT
TRBD2 TRBJ2-1 TRBV6-5 . CASRKLAGGPNEQFF TGTGCCAGCAGGAAACTAGCGGGAGGCCCCAATGAGCAGTTCTTC
TRBD2 TRBJ2-3 TRBV28 . CASSLTSGSIGTQYF TGTGCCAGCAGTTTGACTAGCGGGAGTATTGGTACGCAGTATTTT
. TRBJ2-2 TRBV5-1 . CASSLSPGSGELFF TGCGCCAGCAGCTTGAGCCCGGGCTCCGGGGAGCTGTTTTTT
. TRBJ1-2 TRBV5-8 . CASSSPGTPANYGYTF TGTGCCAGCAGCTCTCCCGGGACACCAGCTAACTATGGCTACACCTTC
TRBD2 TRBJ2-7 TRBV2 . CASSEARGRATYEQYF TGTGCCAGCAGTGAAGCGCGCGGGAGGGCCACTTACGAGCAGTACTTC
TRBD2 TRBJ2-1 TRBV6-5 . CASSYLAGDNEQFF TGTGCCAGCAGTTACCTAGCGGGAGACAATGAGCAGTTCTTC
. TRBJ1-3 TRBV6-5 . CASSLGPFSGNTIYF TGTGCCAGCAGTTTGGGTCCTTTCTCTGGAAACACCATATATTTT
TRBD2 TRBJ2-1 TRBV4-2 . CASSRVLAGVYNEQFF TGTGCCAGCAGCCGAGTACTAGCGGGAGTTTACAATGAGCAGTTCTTC
. TRBJ2-1 TRBV18 . CASSPGSTSRGDEQFF TGTGCCAGCTCACCAGGGTCGACATCTCGTGGGGATGAGCAGTTCTTC
. TRBJ1-5 TRBV7-8 . CASSLVSGGSNQPQHF TGTGCCAGCAGCTTAGTCTCGGGAGGGAGCAATCAGCCCCAGCATTTT
TRBD2 TRBJ2-7 TRBV18 . CASSPLTSAYEQYF TGTGCCAGCTCACCACTGACTAGCGCTTACGAGCAGTACTTC
TRBD2 TRBJ2-1 TRBV19 . CASSSKAGLYNEQFF TGTGCCAGTAGTAGTAAAGCGGGATTATACAATGAGCAGTTCTTC
. TRBJ1-1 TRBV2 . CAIPNSFMNTEAFF TGTGCCATACCTAACAGTTTCATGAACACTGAAGCTTTCTTT
. TRBJ2-1 TRBV7-2 . CASSLWGVHEQFF TGTGCCAGCAGCTTATGGGGGGTTCATGAGCAGTTCTTC
TRBD2 TRBJ2-7 TRBV13 . CASSRGLAGGRSSYEQYF TGTGCCAGCAGCCGAGGACTAGCGGGAGGACGGAGCTCCTACGAGCAGTACTTC
. TRBJ2-6 TRBV27 . CASSSEGFGANVLTF TGTGCCAGCAGTTCCGAGGGCTTTGGGGCCAACGTCCTGACTTTC
. TRBJ2-5 TRBV5-1 . CASSTGLLQETQYF TGCGCCAGCAGCACGGGACTCCTTCAAGAGACCCAGTACTTC
TRBD2 TRBJ2-3 TRBV29-1 once CSVEEGLAGGRDTQYF TGCAGCGTTGAAGAGGGACTAGCGGGAGGGCGGGATACGCAGTATTTT
. TRBJ2-7 TRBV28 once CASSLPADYEQYF TGTGCCAGCAGTTTACCGGCAGACTACGAGCAGTACTTC
. TRBJ1-1 TRBV2 . CASKTERNTEAFF TGTGCCAGCAAGACGGAGAGGAACACTGAAGCTTTCTTT
TRBD2 TRBJ2-1 TRBV10-3 . CAISTSGRVGGQFF TGTGCCATCAGCACTAGCGGTCGGGTGGGTGGGCAGTTCTTC
TRBD1 TRBJ2-4 TRBV6-4 . CASSADRDGNIQYF TGTGCCAGCAGTGCAGACAGGGACGGAAACATTCAGTACTTC